The rows below give T cell receptor beta chains drawn from one sample of a study of early T cells in non-severe SARS-CoV-2 infection. One entry per CDR3 protein, called by TCRdb with MiXCR from the 5' RACE reads. The sample holds about 54,000 distinct CDR3 sequences, approximately 6.3% seen once. The specimen comprised whole blood, sampled at baseline. These TCRs come from an adult who was a healthcare worker with PCR-confirmed SARS-CoV-2 infection or an uninfected control (not recorded which). Both conserved end residues are trimmed from each CDR3. For some rows the clone size is stated as once, few or many, or as a class when expanded; others skip it.

J	V	size	CDR3
TRBJ2-7	TRBV6-2/TRBV6-3	-	ASSLRTPYEQY
TRBJ2-1	TRBV28	once	ASSTQGASSYNEQF
TRBJ1-2	TRBV19	many	ASSMVDYGYT
TRBJ1-2	TRBV7-9	-	ASSVRALNDGYT
TRBJ2-2	TRBV12-3/TRBV12-4	-	ASSWTGGYTGELF
TRBJ2-7	TRBV4-2	many	ASSQGGESYEQY
TRBJ2-7	TRBV6-2/TRBV6-3	-	ASRVTSENEQY
TRBJ1-1	TRBV5-1	few	ASSLTPGNTEAF
TRBJ2-1	TRBV4-3	many	ASSQYQGASYNEQF
TRBJ1-2	TRBV11-2	-	ASSLETGSYGYT
TRBJ1-2	TRBV2	few	ASSVIQADNYGYT
TRBJ1-4	TRBV7-2	many	ASSERQGDEKLF
TRBJ1-4	TRBV30	once	AWSVPGGAEKLF
TRBJ2-2	TRBV10-1	many	ASSDLQGITGELF